This is a list of T cell receptor beta chains from one sample in a study of cytomegalovirus exposure and HLA in healthy donors. Repertoires were generated with immunoSEQ multiplex PCR, while TCRdb's copy carries only in-frame clones and drops some. The sample holds about 120,000 clones; approximately 80% are singletons and the top ten take approximately 11%. Source material: PBMCs. The source is a man aged 25-45 years in good health and CMV-seropositive. Each CDR3 is given with its conserved first and last residue. D genes are given only for firm matches. Only part of the rows carry a size: once, few, many, or a class if the clone is expanded.

J	D	size	V	CDR3	DNA
TRBJ2-2	-	-	TRBV19	CASSMSLAGELFF	TGTGCCAGTAGTATGAGCCTAGCCGGGGAGCTGTTTTTT
TRBJ2-2	-	-	TRBV4-1	CASSPMNTGELFF	TGCGCCAGCAGCCCCATGAACACCGGGGAGCTGTTTTTT
TRBJ2-5	-	-	TRBV5-6	CASRGTGQETQYF	TGTGCCAGCAGGGGCACAGGGCAAGAGACCCAGTACTTC
TRBJ2-1	TRBD2	few	TRBV27	CASSLGGNYNEQFF	TGTGCCAGCAGTTTGGGGGGGAATTACAATGAGCAGTTCTTC
TRBJ2-5	-	-	TRBV4-1	CASSQVGFRGRDVQETQYF	TGCGCCAGCAGCCAAGTAGGGTTCAGAGGGCGGGATGTTCAAGAGACCCAGTACTTC
TRBJ2-2	-	-	TRBV7-9	CASSLPSGRPNTGELFF	TGTGCCAGCAGCCTCCCTTCGGGTCGACCGAACACCGGGGAGCTGTTTTTT
TRBJ1-3	-	-	TRBV5-1	CASSSDRRGNTIYF	TGCGCCAGCAGCTCCGACAGAAGGGGAAACACCATATATTTT
TRBJ2-2	-	-	TRBV28	CASSLLFGSGTGELFF	TGTGCCAGCAGTTTATTATTTGGGAGCGGGACCGGGGAGCTGTTTTTT
TRBJ2-5	-	-	TRBV29-1	CSVVGGVGETQYF	TGCAGCGTTGTAGGAGGAGTGGGAGAGACCCAGTACTTC
TRBJ2-7	-	once	TRBV30	CAWSVRAGSYEQYF	TGTGCCTGGAGTGTACGGGCGGGTTCCTACGAGCAGTACTTC
TRBJ1-5	-	-	TRBV11-2	CASSLTGIDQPQHF	TGTGCCAGCAGCTTAACAGGGATCGATCAGCCCCAGCATTTT
TRBJ1-1	TRBD1	-	TRBV7-9	CASTGTGRSEAFF	TGTGCCAGCACCGGGACAGGGAGATCTGAAGCTTTCTTT
TRBJ2-1	TRBD2	-	TRBV4-2	CASRGTIAGVGQFF	TGTGCCAGCAGAGGGACTATAGCGGGAGTGGGGCAGTTCTTC
TRBJ2-7	-	few	TRBV11-2	CASSPSEGRPEQYF	TGTGCCAGCAGCCCGAGCGAGGGTCGGCCCGAGCAGTACTTC
TRBJ2-7	TRBD2	-	TRBV5-5	CASSKGLNSYEQYF	TGTGCCAGCAGCAAGGGACTAAATTCCTACGAGCAGTACTTC
TRBJ2-1	TRBD1	-	TRBV10-3	CAISGTGRDEQFF	TGTGCCATCAGTGGGACAGGGCGGGATGAGCAGTTCTTC
TRBJ1-2	TRBD1	-	TRBV4-1	CASSPQEQGDGYTF	TGCGCCAGCAGCCCCCAAGAACAGGGGGATGGCTACACCTTC
TRBJ2-7	-	-	TRBV4-1	CASSQVVSYEQYF	TGCGCCAGCAGCCAAGTCGTCTCCTACGAGCAGTACTTC
TRBJ2-5	TRBD1	-	TRBV27	CASSLGQEETQYF	TGTGCCAGCAGTCTGGGACAGGAAGAGACCCAGTACTTC
TRBJ2-3	-	once	TRBV7-9	CASSYIRLPSTDTQYF	TGTGCCAGCAGCTACATCCGACTACCGAGCACAGATACGCAGTATTTT
TRBJ2-7	-	few	TRBV7-2	CASSLAELPYEQYF	TGTGCCAGCAGCTTAGCCGAGCTCCCCTACGAGCAGTACTTC
TRBJ2-1	TRBD2	-	TRBV4-1	CASSRTSGGSYNEQFF	TGCGCCAGCAGCCGGACTAGCGGGGGTTCCTACAATGAGCAGTTCTTC
TRBJ1-5	TRBD1	-	TRBV19	CASSQGTGGQPQHF	TGTGCCAGTAGTCAAGGGACAGGGGGTCAGCCCCAGCATTTT
TRBJ1-5	TRBD1	-	TRBV4-1	CASSQDPTTGRPDQPQHF	TGCGCCAGCAGCCAAGATCCTACGACAGGGAGGCCGGATCAGCCCCAGCATTTT
TRBJ2-5	TRBD1	-	TRBV7-2	CASSKTQGQGAETQYF	TGTGCCAGCAGCAAGACCCAGGGACAGGGAGCGGAGACCCAGTACTTC
TRBJ2-7	-	-	TRBV11-2	CASSLTETYEQYF	TGTGCCAGCAGCTTAACAGAGACCTACGAGCAGTACTTC
TRBJ2-2	-	-	TRBV5-4	CANRSARSANTGELFF	TGTGCCAACAGATCTGCTCGTAGCGCAAACACCGGGGAGCTGTTTTTT
TRBJ2-7	TRBD2	once	TRBV7-2	CASSLTSADSYEQYF	TGTGCCAGCAGTTTGACTAGCGCAGACTCCTACGAGCAGTACTTC
TRBJ1-4	-	-	TRBV5-1	CASSAGSGATNEKLFF	TGCGCCAGCAGTGCCGGGTCCGGAGCAACTAATGAAAAACTGTTTTTT
TRBJ1-1	TRBD1	few	TRBV7-9	CASRYTGVETEAFF	TGTGCCAGCAGGTACACAGGGGTAGAGACTGAAGCTTTCTTT
TRBJ2-7	TRBD2	-	TRBV28	CASAGGGAFPAEQYF	TGTGCCAGCGCGGGGGGGGGCGCATTCCCGGCCGAGCAGTACTTC
TRBJ2-1	-	-	TRBV9	CASSVVGDEQFF	TGTGCCAGCAGCGTAGTGGGCGATGAGCAGTTCTTC
TRBJ2-6	-	-	TRBV5-5	CASRRQLSSGANVLTF	TGTGCCAGCAGAAGACAGCTCAGCTCTGGGGCCAACGTCCTGACTTTC
TRBJ1-2	-	-	TRBV5-1	CASSFYENYGYTF	TGCGCCAGCAGCTTCTATGAGAACTATGGCTACACCTTC
TRBJ2-1	-	-	TRBV11-2	CASSTSGPYNEQFF	TGTGCCAGCAGCACAAGCGGGCCTTACAATGAGCAGTTCTTC